This TCR beta chain was captured in a study of persistence of HIV-infected CD4 T cells. Turning to this clone: Its specificity is unknown.

The libraries were made with immunoSEQ version 4 in survey mode. Profiled with immunoSEQ multiplex PCR; TCRdb holds only in-frame clones, not every one. The sample holds under 50,000 clones, 80% to 90% seen once. Anti-CD3/anti-CD28 beads served as a nonspecific positive control stimulus. Responding CD4+ T cells were sorted by upregulation of both CD40 ligand and CD69. Source: CD4+ T cells sorted from PBMCs after roughly 18-hour stimulation, taken from a patient who received antiretroviral therapy. The clonotype comes from an adult woman with HIV who was CMV-seropositive.

CDR3 sequence: CAISGDYNEQFF. The CDR3 DNA reads as TGTGCCATCTCTGGGGACTACAATGAGCAGTTCTTC. The chain recombines TRBV10-3 with TRBJ2-1; unclear D gene. Looked up from germline, CDR1 is ENHRY and CDR2 is SYGVKD. The CDR3 spans 12 residues. The V gene lost 8 bases and the J gene lost 3 bases, with 8 bases spanning the gap.